The 7 T cell receptor beta chains below come from one sample, sequenced in a study of blood T cell repertoires in COVID-19. This table comes from immunoSEQ multiplex PCR, and its TCRdb copy is limited to in-frame clones, with some not included. Among 130,000 to 150,000 clones listed, roughly 87% were seen once. The sequencing sample was made of peripheral blood. The receptors stem from a man between 65 and 85 years old with acute or convalescent COVID-19.

This clone was recorded once. The chain employs TRBV2 and TRBJ2-5; TRBD2 agrees at 9 bases. V trimming: 2 bases; J trimming: 5 bases; junction bases outside the gene matches: 15. From germline, CDR1 is SNHLY and CDR2 FYNNEI. The CDR3 contains 18 residues. CDR3 nucleotides: TGTGCCAGCAGTGAAATGGCTAGCGGGGATCTTAGGAGGGAGACCCAGTACTTC. This codes for CASSEMASGDLRRETQYF.

This CDR3 is CASSRQGSSYEQYF. CDR3 bases: TGCGCCAGCAGTAGACAGGGGTCTTCCTACGAGCAGTACTTC. The chain carries TRBV10-2 and TRBJ2-7; 8 nucleotides align to TRBD1. Germline lookup yields CDR1 WSHSY and CDR2 SAAADI. V dropped 5 bases and J dropped 1; count of bases not matched to a gene: 4. This CDR3 comprises 14 residues.

A single count supports this clone. V is TRBV6-5 and J is TRBJ2-3; D unclear. V dropped 6 bases and J dropped 0 bases, with 10 bases sitting between them. Germline V gene lookup returns CDR1 MNHEY and CDR2 SVGAGI. The CDR3 extends over 14 amino acids. CDR3 region: CASRERDSTDTQYF. DNA of the CDR3: TGTGCCAGCAGGGAGAGAGACAGCACAGATACGCAGTATTTT.

The CDR3 spells CASRTHLYSGTVPYSNQPQHF. The DNA of the CDR3 is TGCGCCAGCAGAACCCACCTGTATTCCGGGACAGTGCCGTATAGCAATCAGCCCCAGCATTTT. The V and J genes are TRBV10-1 and TRBJ1-5; TRBD1 matches at 7 bases. CDR1 is WNHNN, CDR2 SYGVQD, per germline (reference sequence). The CDR3 is 21 amino acids. V lost 6 bases and J lost 0; bases outside the gene matches: 23.

The chain couples TRBV9 to TRBJ1-2; D is unclear. The CDR3 is 14 amino acids. Trimming stripped 2 bases from V and 7 bases from J, with 15 bases between. The V gene's germline CDR1 is SGDLS and CDR2 YYNGEE. The chain's CDR3 is CASSVQGGLGGYTF. The CDR3 DNA follows: TGTGCCAGCAGCGTCCAAGGAGGATTGGGTGGCTACACCTTC.

V is TRBV20-1 and J is TRBJ2-5; D perhaps matches TRBD2 (5 bases). The CDR3 loop spans 11 amino acids. Trimming stripped 4 bases from V and 5 bases from J, with 8 bases between. Germline CDR1 reads DFQATT; CDR2 reads SNEGSKA (reference sequence). Here the CDR3 reads CSAIKRETQYF. CDR3 DNA sequence: TGCAGTGCTATTAAGCGGGAGACCCAGTACTTC.

The J gene is TRBJ1-5, the V gene TRBV20-1; D remains unclear. The CDR3 extends over 13 amino acids. Germline-derived CDR1 and CDR2 are DFQATT and SNEGSKA (reference sequence). Trimming removed 3 bases from V and 1 base from J, with 7 bases in between. CDR3 sequence (DNA): TGCAGTGCTAGTGGTCAGAGCAATCAGCCCCAGCATTTT. This gives the protein CSASGQSNQPQHF.